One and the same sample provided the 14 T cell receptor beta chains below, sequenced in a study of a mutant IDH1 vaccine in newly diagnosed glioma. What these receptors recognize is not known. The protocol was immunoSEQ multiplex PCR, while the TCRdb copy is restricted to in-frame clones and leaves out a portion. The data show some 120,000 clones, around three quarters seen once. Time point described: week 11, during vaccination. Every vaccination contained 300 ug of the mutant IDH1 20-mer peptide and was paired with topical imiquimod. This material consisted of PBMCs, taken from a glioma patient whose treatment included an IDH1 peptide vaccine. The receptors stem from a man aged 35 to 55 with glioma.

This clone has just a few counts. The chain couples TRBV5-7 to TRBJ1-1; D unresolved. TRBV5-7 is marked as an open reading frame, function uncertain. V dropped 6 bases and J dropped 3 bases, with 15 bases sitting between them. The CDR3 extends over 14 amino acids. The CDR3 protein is CASIIPGLDTEAFF. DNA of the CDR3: TGTGCCAGCATCATCCCCGGGCTGGACACTGAAGCTTTCTTT.

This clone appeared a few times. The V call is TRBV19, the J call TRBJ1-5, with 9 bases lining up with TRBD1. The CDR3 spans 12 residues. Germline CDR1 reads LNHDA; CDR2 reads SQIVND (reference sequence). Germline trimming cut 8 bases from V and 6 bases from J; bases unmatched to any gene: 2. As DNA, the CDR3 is TGTGCCAGTGGACAGGGGTTTCAGCCCCAGCATTTT. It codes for CASGQGFQPQHF.

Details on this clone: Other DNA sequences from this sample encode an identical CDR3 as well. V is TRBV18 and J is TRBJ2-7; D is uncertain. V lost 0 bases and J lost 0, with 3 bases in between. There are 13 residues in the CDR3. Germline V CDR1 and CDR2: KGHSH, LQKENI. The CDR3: CASSPPSSYEQYF. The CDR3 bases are TGTGCCAGCTCACCACCTAGCTCCTACGAGCAGTACTTC.

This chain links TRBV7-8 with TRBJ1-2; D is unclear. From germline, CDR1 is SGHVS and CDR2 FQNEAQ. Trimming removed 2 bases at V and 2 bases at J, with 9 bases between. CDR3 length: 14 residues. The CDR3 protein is CASSLIGMNYGYTF. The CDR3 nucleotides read TGTGCCAGCAGCTTAATAGGAATGAACTATGGCTACACCTTC.

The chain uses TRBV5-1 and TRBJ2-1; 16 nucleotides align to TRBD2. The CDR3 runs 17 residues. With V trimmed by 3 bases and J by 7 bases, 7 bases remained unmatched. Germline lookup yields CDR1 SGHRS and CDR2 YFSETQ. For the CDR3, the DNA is TGCGCCAGCAGCTCGGGACTAGCGGGAGGGCCGGGGAATGAGCAGTTCTTC. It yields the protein CASSSGLAGGPGNEQFF. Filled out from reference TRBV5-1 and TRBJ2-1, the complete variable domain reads KAGVTQTPRYLIKTRGQQVTLSCSPISGHRSVSWYQQTPGQGLQFLFEYFSETQRNKGNFPGRFSGRQFSNSRSEMNVSTLELGDSALYLCASSSGLAGGPGNEQFFGPGTRLTVL.

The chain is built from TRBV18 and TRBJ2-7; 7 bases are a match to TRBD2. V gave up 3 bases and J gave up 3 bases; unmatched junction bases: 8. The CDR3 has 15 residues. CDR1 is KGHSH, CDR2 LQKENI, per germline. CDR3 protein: CASSPLGEGDYEQYF. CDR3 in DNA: TGTGCCAGCTCACCCCTGGGGGAGGGAGACTACGAGCAGTACTTC.

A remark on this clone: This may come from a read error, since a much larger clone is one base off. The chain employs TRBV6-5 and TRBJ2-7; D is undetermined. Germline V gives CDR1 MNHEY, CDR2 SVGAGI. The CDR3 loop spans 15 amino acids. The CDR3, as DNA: TGTGCCAGCAGCCCATCCTGGGCTACCTCCTACGGGCAGTACTTC. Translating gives CASSPSWATSYGQYF.

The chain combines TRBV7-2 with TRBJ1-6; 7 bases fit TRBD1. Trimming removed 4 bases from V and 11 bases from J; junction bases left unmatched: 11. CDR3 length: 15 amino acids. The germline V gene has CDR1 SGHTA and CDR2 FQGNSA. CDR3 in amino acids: CASSSPDRRTTPLHF. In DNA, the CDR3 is TGTGCCAGCAGCTCCCCGGACAGGAGGACAACACCCCTCCACTTT.

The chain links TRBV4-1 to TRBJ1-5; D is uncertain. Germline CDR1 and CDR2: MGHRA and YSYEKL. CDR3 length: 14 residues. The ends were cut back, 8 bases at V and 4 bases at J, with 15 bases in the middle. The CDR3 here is CASSSTGSNQPQHF. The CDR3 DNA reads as TGCGCCAGCTCTAGTACGGGCTCGAATCAGCCCCAGCATTTT.

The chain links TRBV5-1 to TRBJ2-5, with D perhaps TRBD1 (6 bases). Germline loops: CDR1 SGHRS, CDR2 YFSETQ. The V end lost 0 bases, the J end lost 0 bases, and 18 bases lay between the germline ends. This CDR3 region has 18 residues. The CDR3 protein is CASSLASRGGTYQETQYF. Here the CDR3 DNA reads TGCGCCAGCAGCTTGGCCAGCAGGGGTGGCACGTACCAAGAGACCCAGTACTTC.

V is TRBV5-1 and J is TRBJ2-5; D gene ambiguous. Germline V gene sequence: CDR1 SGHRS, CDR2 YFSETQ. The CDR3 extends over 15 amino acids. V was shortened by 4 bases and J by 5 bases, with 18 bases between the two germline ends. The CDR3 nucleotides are TGCGCCAGCAGCCCCGCCAGGCCTGCCCAGGAGACCCAGTACTTC. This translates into CASSPARPAQETQYF.

CDR3 protein: CASSGPGRTDTQYF. CDR3 bases: TGCGCCAGCAGTGGGCCGGGGCGCACAGATACGCAGTATTTT. The chain carries TRBV10-1 and TRBJ2-3; D may correspond to TRBD1 or TRBD2 (5 bases each). The germline V and J ends were trimmed by 4 bases and 1 base, with 9 bases remaining between them. This CDR3 is 14 amino acids long. CDR1 WNHNN and CDR2 SYGVQD come from the germline V gene (reference sequence).

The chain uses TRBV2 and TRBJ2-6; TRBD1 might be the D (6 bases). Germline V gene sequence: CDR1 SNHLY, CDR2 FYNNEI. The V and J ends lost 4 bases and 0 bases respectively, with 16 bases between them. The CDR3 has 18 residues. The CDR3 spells CASSGTGSRGSGANVLTF. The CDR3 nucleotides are TGTGCCAGCAGTGGAACAGGGTCCCGAGGCTCTGGGGCCAACGTCCTGACTTTC.

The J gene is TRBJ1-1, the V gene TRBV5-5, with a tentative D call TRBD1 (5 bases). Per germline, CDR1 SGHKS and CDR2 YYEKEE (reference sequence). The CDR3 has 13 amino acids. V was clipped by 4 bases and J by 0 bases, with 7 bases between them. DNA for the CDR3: TGTGCCAGCAGCATGACAGTGAACACTGAAGCTTTCTTT. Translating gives CASSMTVNTEAFF.